The 2 T cell receptor beta chains below come from one sample, sequenced in a study of shared clonotypes between healthy human individuals. TCRdb keeps only in-frame clones here, not all; method: immunoSEQ multiplex PCR. The sample has roughly 1,000,000 clones, about four fifths seen once; the top ten hold 0.55% to 0.7%. Sequenced sample: memory CD4+ T cells from PBMCs. Specified subset: CD45RA-negative fraction. The receptor source for this set is a man aged 18 to 30 in good health. Some clones in this sample may be carry-over from other donors' samples.

To note about this clone: This may stem from a read error, because a much larger clone lies one nucleotide away. This same CDR3 is encoded by further DNA sequences in the sample. The V gene is TRBV6-1, the J gene TRBJ1-2; D is uncertain. V was pared by 6 bases and J by 3 bases, with 2 bases between. The CDR3 loop spans 10 amino acids. CDR1 is MNHNS, CDR2 SASEGT, per germline. The CDR3 loop is CASSDYGYTF. CDR3 DNA: TGTGCCAGCAGCGACTATGGCTACACCTTC.

The chain recombines TRBV19 with TRBJ1-3, with D possibly being TRBD1 (6 bases). The CDR3 runs to 17 residues. The V gene's germline CDR1 is LNHDA and CDR2 SQIVND (reference sequence). Trimming removed 4 bases from V and 0 bases from J, with 16 bases in between. The CDR3 sequence: CASSTQGPGFSGNTIYF. CDR3 sequence (DNA): TGTGCCAGTAGTACTCAGGGGCCGGGCTTCTCTGGAAACACCATATATTTT.